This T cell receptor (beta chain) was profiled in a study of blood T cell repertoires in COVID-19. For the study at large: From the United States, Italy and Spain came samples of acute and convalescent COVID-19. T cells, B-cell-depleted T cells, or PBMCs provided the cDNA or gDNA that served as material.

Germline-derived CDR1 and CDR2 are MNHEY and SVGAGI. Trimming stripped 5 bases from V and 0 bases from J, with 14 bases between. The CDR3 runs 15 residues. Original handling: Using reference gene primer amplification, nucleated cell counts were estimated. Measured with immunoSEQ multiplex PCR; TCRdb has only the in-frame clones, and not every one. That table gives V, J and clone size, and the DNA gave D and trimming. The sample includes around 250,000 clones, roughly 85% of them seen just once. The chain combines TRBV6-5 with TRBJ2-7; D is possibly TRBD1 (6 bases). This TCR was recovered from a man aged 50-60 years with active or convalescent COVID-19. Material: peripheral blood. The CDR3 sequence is CASSRTALSSYEQYF. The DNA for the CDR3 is TGTGCCAGCAGTAGGACAGCACTTAGCTCCTACGAGCAGTACTTC.